This passage covers 25 T cell receptor beta chains from one sample sequenced in a study of CD4 and CD8 cells across lung adenocarcinoma regions. TCRdb reanalysed the PCR reads using MiXCR and keeps one entry per CDR3 protein. The repertoire holds 13,000 or so distinct CDR3 sequences, with less than 55% as singletons. Sequenced material: CD8+ T cells from the margin of a lung tumor. These receptors came from a male donor with lung adenocarcinoma. The CD4 and CD8 labels of this study may be unreliable.

About this clonotype: At one of its ends the junction is not consistent with the germline gene, which may arise from a read error. CDR3 protein: CVCAGLAGRYKDTQYF. CDR3 DNA: TGTGTTTGCGCGGGACTCGCGGGCCGCTACAAAGATACCCAGTACTTT. The J gene is TRBJ2-5, the V gene TRBV6-1; the D gene is possibly TRBD2 (6 bases). Germline CDR1 is MNHNS and CDR2 is SASEGT. The CDR3 is 16 amino acids.

In its sample, this clonotype ranks as hyperexpanded. The CDR3 nucleotides are TGTGCCAGCAGGGGGAGGGGTCGGGAGACCCAGTACTTC. It translates to CASRGRGRETQYF. This rearrangement joins TRBV27 to TRBJ2-5; 7 bases agree with TRBD2. The CDR3 runs to 13 residues. The V gene end was trimmed by 6 bases and the J gene end by 5 bases; junction bases not matched to a gene: 6. Germline values: CDR1 MNHEY, CDR2 SMNVEV (reference sequence).

Concerning this clonotype itself: Germline and junction disagree at one end, which may indicate a read error. This chain's CDR3 is CASGKGGTSTDTQYF. The CDR3 DNA reads as TGTGCCAGCGGTAAGGGGGGCACTAGCACAGATACGCAGTATTTC. The V gene is TRBV6-1, the J gene TRBJ2-3; the D call may be TRBD1 or TRBD2 (6 bases each). CDR1 MNHNS and CDR2 SASEGT come from the germline V gene. The CDR3 loop spans 15 amino acids.

Judged by abundance, this clonotype is large. In DNA, the CDR3 is TGTGCCAGCAGTTTCGGGCTGAACACTGAAGCTTTCTTT. Protein sequence: CASSFGLNTEAFF. The V and J genes are TRBV6-6 and TRBJ1-1; the D is unclear. The V gene lost 4 bases and the J gene lost 0 bases, with 6 bases spanning the gap. This CDR3 contains 13 residues. CDR1 and CDR2 from the germline V gene are MNHNY and SVGAGI (reference sequence).

This clonotype was seen many times. V usage is TRBV7-2 and J usage is TRBJ2-5, with D possibly TRBD1 on 5 matching bases. This CDR3 has 13 residues. Trimming cost V 1 base and J 2 bases, with 5 bases left between them. Germline V lookup: CDR1 SGHTA, CDR2 FQGNSA. CDR3 region: CASSLGQQETQYF. For the CDR3, the DNA is TGTGCCAGCAGCTTAGGACAGCAAGAGACCCAGTACTTC.

Comment on this clonotype: At one boundary the junction diverges from the germline segment, which might be a read error. The chain has TRBV27 and TRBJ2-5; 7 bases align to TRBD1. Germline CDR1 and CDR2: MNHEY and SMNVEV (reference sequence). There are 13 residues in the CDR3. The CDR3 DNA reads TGTGCCAGCAGTGGCAGGGGGAAAGAGATCCAGTCCTTC. Translating gives CASSGRGKEIQSF.

A few counts support this clonotype. V and J are TRBV5-1 and TRBJ2-2; 7 bases fit TRBD2. V was clipped by 3 bases and J by 10 bases; unmatched bases: 3. CDR3 length: 12 amino acids. Per germline, CDR1 SGHRS and CDR2 YFSETQ. This chain's CDR3 is CASSWGGVELFF. The CDR3 DNA is TGCGCCAGCAGCTGGGGGGGAGTGGAGCTGTTTTTT.

This clonotype is labeled medium-sized. The gene calls are TRBV27 and TRBJ2-1; D tentatively fits TRBD1 or TRBD2 (5 bases each). The germline CDR1 and CDR2 sequences are MNHEY and SMNVEV (reference sequence). The CDR3 has 16 amino acids. Between the trimmed V and J ends, which lost 5 bases and 0 bases, there was a span of 14 bases. The CDR3 DNA sequence: TGTGCCAGCAGTAGCCCGAGGGGACGCTCCTACAATGAGCAGTTCTTC. Its translation is CASSSPRGRSYNEQFF.

This clonotype was seen at least ten times. The V and J genes are TRBV4-1 and TRBJ2-5, with TRBD1 identical over 8 bases. Trimming cost V 0 bases and J 5 bases; bases outside gene matches: 5. Germline-derived CDR1 and CDR2 are MGHRA and YSYEKL. The CDR3 runs 15 residues. The CDR3 region has the DNA TGCGCCAGCAGCCAAGACGGACAGGGTAGGGAGACCCAGTACTTC. Protein sequence: CASSQDGQGRETQYF.

J is TRBJ2-5 and V is TRBV11-2, with TRBD2 matching 7 bases. Gene TRBJ2-7 matches the end of the DNA better, so the J call may be wrong. CDR1 SGHAT and CDR2 FQNNGV come from the germline V gene. The CDR3 totals 13 residues. CDR3 protein: CASSSGTITEQYF. In nucleotides, the CDR3 is TGTGCCAGCAGCTCCGGGACTATAACCGAGCAGTACTTC.

This clonotype was counted only a few times. The chain recombines TRBV7-2 with TRBJ2-3; D not resolved. The DNA end is more similar to TRBJ2-1, so the J call may be wrong. Germline V gives CDR1 SGHTA, CDR2 FQGNSA. The CDR3 spans 14 residues. CDR3 DNA: TGTGCCAGCAGCTTAGGTGGCGGCGGCAATGAGCAGTTCTTC. Protein: CASSLGGGGNEQFF.

The V call is TRBV6-1, the J call TRBJ2-3, with TRBD2 identical over 7 bases. This CDR3 has 15 amino acids. Germline trimming cut 3 bases from V and 4 bases from J; bases unmatched to any gene: 7. Germline V gene data show CDR1 as MNHNS and CDR2 as SASEGT. The CDR3 region is CASSELGGTPDTQYF. CDR3 nucleotide sequence: TGTGCCAGCAGTGAGTTGGGAGGGACCCCAGATACGCAGTATTTT.

This chain connects TRBV27 to TRBJ1-1, with a possible D match to TRBD1 (6 bases). This CDR3 is built from 14 residues. Trimming stripped 2 bases from V and 5 bases from J, with 12 bases between. CDR1 is MNHEY, CDR2 SMNVEV, per germline (reference sequence). The CDR3 is CASSLTGAGTEAFF. The CDR3 region has the DNA TGTGCCAGCAGTTTAACGGGGGCGGGTACTGAAGCTTTCTTT.

Details on this clonotype: One end of the junction varies from germline; a read error may be responsible. The CDR3 DNA sequence: TGCGCCACCGGACTAGCGGCCGCAAACACGCAGTATTTC. Translating it yields CATGLAAANTQYF. The chain has TRBV10-2 and TRBJ2-3; TRBD2 matches at 10 bases. CDR1 and CDR2 (germline): WSHSY, SAAADI. The CDR3 spans 13 residues.

V is TRBV10-3 and J is TRBJ2-5; D remains unclear. Germline V gene sequence: CDR1 ENHRY, CDR2 SYGVKD. V was trimmed by 2 bases and J by 13 bases, leaving 29 bases between them. This CDR3 is 17 amino acids long. In nucleotides, the CDR3 is TGTGCCATCAGTGAGGGGCTCGTTAGACGTGAGCGAGTTTCCCCGTACTTC. As protein: CAISEGLVRRERVSPYF.

V and J are TRBV6-2 or TRBV6-3 and TRBJ1-3, with D maybe TRBD1 (6 bases). This CDR3 comprises 18 residues. Germline V CDR1 and CDR2: MNHEY, SVGEGT. V was shortened by 3 bases and J by 0 bases, with 18 bases between the two germline ends. The CDR3 loop is CASSYIGLQGSSGNTIYF. In DNA form, the CDR3 reads TGTGCCAGCAGTTATATTGGACTTCAGGGGAGCTCTGGAAACACCATATATTTT.

This clonotype was picked up a small number of times. CDR3 coding DNA: TGCGCCAGCAGTGAGTCTACCCCTCCGCCCAAGCAGTATTTT. Translation gives CASSESTPPPKQYF. This rearrangement joins TRBV10-1 to TRBJ2-3, with unresolved D. Germline V gene data show CDR1 as WNHNN and CDR2 as SYGVQD (reference sequence). The V and J ends lost 0 bases and 11 bases respectively, with 15 bases between them. This CDR3 contains 14 residues.

This clonotype is medium-sized within its sample. The chain couples TRBV6-1 to TRBJ2-1; D ambiguous. The J call is in doubt because the DNA end fits TRBJ2-7 better. The CDR3 spans 15 residues. Germline V lookup: CDR1 MNHNS, CDR2 SASEGT. CDR3 coding DNA: TGTGCCAGCAGTGAAATGGTAGGTGGGTTCTACGAGCAGTACTTC. Residues: CASSEMVGGFYEQYF.

In regard to this clonotype: This may arise from a read error, as a much more abundant clone is one base away. The chain recombines TRBV6-1 with TRBJ2-5; TRBD2 is a possible D gene (6 bases). Germline values: CDR1 MNHNS, CDR2 SASEGT. V was trimmed by 3 bases and J by 11 bases, leaving 19 bases between them. The CDR3 is 14 residues long. CDR3 bases: TGTGCCAGCAGTGAGGGACTTAAAGGCAATGAGCAGTACTTC. This translates into CASSEGLKGNEQYF.

This clonotype was counted ten times or more. V usage is TRBV6-1 and J usage is TRBJ2-7, with 14 nucleotides matching TRBD2. The CDR3 is 20 amino acids. V trimming: 0 bases; J trimming: 3 bases; junction bases outside the gene matches: 13. Germline V lookup: CDR1 MNHNS, CDR2 SASEGT. The CDR3 loop reads CASSEAAYFGLAGGRYEQYF. In DNA, the CDR3 is TGTGCCAGCAGTGAAGCGGCATATTTTGGACTAGCGGGAGGTCGCTACGAGCAGTACTTC.

Remarks on this clonotype: One end of the junction is discordant with germline, which a read error may explain. This sequence joins TRBV7-2 and TRBJ2-5; 8 positions agree with TRBD1. The CDR3 consists of 12 residues. Germline V CDR1 and CDR2: SGHTA, FQGNSA. The CDR3 sequence: CANSLKDRVLFF. CDR3 DNA sequence: TGTGCCAACAGCTTAAAGGACAGGGTGCTGTTCTTC. The full variable domain, its missing parts supplied by reference TRBV7-2 and TRBJ2-5, is GAGVSQSPSNKVTEKGKDVELRCDPISGHTALYWYRQSLGQGLEFLIYFQGNSAPDKSGLPSDRFSAERTGGSVSTLTIQRTQQEDSAVYLCANSLKDRVLFFGPGTRLLVL.

This clonotype was found a few times. This chain joins TRBV7-6 and TRBJ2-5, with D tentatively TRBD1 (5 bases). The CDR3 extends over 13 amino acids. Germline V gives CDR1 SGHVS, CDR2 FNYEAQ. V shed 6 bases and J shed 2 bases, with 10 bases lying between them. CDR3 sequence (DNA): TGTGCCAGCAGTAGGGGCCGGCAAGAGACCCAGTACTTC. It yields the protein CASSRGRQETQYF.

About this clonotype itself: Germline is not matched at one junction end, which may reflect a read error. The V call is TRBV27, the J call TRBJ2-3, with 11 bases fitting TRBD1. Per germline, CDR1 MNHEY and CDR2 SMNVEV (reference sequence). This CDR3 region has 15 residues. This chain's CDR3 is CASSSGQGATDTQYF. CDR3 nucleotides: TGTGCCAGCAGTTCCGGACAGGGGGCCACAGATACGCAGTATTTC.

This clonotype was found a few times. The gene calls are TRBV12-3 or TRBV12-4 and TRBJ1-2; 8 bases are a match to TRBD1. The CDR3 sequence is 16 residues long. With 6 bases clipped from V and 6 bases from J, the junction kept 15 bases outside the gene matches. CDR3 loop: CASSRTGRAVQDGYTF. In DNA form, the CDR3 reads TGTGCCAGCAGCAGGACAGGGAGGGCGGTTCAAGATGGCTACACCTTC.

V is TRBV27 and J is TRBJ2-1, with a weak D call TRBD2 (5 bases). The CDR3 covers 13 residues. CDR1 and CDR2 (germline): MNHEY, SMNVEV (reference sequence). Trimming removed 2 bases from V and 4 bases from J, with 6 bases in between. CDR3: CASSLRGYNEQFF. The CDR3 region has the DNA TGTGCCAGCAGTTTACGGGGATACAATGAGCAGTTCTTC.